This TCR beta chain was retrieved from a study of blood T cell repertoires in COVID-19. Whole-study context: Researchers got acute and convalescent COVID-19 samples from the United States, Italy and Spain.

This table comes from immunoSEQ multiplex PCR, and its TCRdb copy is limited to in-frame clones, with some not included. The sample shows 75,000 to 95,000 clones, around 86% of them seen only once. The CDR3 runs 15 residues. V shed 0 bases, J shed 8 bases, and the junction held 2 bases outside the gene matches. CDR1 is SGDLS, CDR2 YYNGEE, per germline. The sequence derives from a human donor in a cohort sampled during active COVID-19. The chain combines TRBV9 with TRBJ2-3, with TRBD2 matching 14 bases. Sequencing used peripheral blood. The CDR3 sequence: CASSVEGTSGSTQYF. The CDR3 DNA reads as TGTGCCAGCAGCGTAGAAGGGACTAGCGGGAGTACGCAGTATTTT.